The 24 T cell receptor beta chains below all came from one sample that was sequenced in a study of blood T cell repertoires in COVID-19. Here immunoSEQ multiplex PCR was the method, and the copy in TCRdb shows in-frame clones only, minus some. The sample has 200,000 to 250,000 clones, about 80% seen once. Specimen: PBMCs or T cells enriched from blood (not recorded which). All receptors derive from a man aged 55 to 69 who had recovered from COVID-19.

The V call is TRBV5-6, the J call TRBJ1-6; TRBD1 matches at 7 bases. Germline CDR1 reads SGHDT; CDR2 reads YYEEEE. V was pared by 0 bases and J by 9 bases, with 6 bases of the junction left unmatched. CDR3 length: 15 amino acids. CDR3 bases: TGTGCCAGCAGCTTGGAAAGGGGGCAGTTTTCACCCCTCCACTTT. Translation gives CASSLERGQFSPLHF. The variable domain in full, with the rest retrieved from reference TRBV5-6 and TRBJ1-6, is DAGVTQSPTHLIKTRGQQVTLRCSPKSGHDTVSWYQQALGQGPQFIFQYYEEEERQRGNFPDRFSGHQFPNYSSELNVNALLLGDSALYLCASSLERGQFSPLHFGNGTRLTVT.

The V call is TRBV24-1, the J call TRBJ2-7; D gene ambiguous. Per germline, CDR1 KGHDR and CDR2 SFDVKD. This CDR3 contains 13 residues. Between the trimmed V and J ends, which lost 5 bases and 7 bases, there was a span of 14 bases. CDR3 DNA sequence: TGTGCCACCAGTGGGGCAGCACTTGAGGAGCAGTACTTC. This sequence encodes CATSGAALEEQYF.

The chain carries TRBV29-1 and TRBJ2-2; D unresolved. Germline V gives CDR1 SQVTM, CDR2 ANQGSEA. V shed 4 bases and J shed 7 bases, with 16 bases lying between them. The CDR3 runs 14 residues. The CDR3 DNA reads TGCAGCGTTGCCGCTGTCGGGTTAGGCGGGGAGCTGTTTTTT. This gives the protein CSVAAVGLGGELFF.

The rearrangement joins TRBV7-6 to TRBJ2-1; a possible D gene is TRBD2 (6 bases). Germline lookup yields CDR1 SGHVS and CDR2 FNYEAQ. The CDR3 runs 15 residues. Trimming took 5 bases from V and 1 from J, leaving 12 bases between them. The CDR3 loop reads CASSRLGGSYNEQFF. CDR3 nucleotides: TGTGCCAGCAGCCGATTGGGGGGATCCTACAATGAGCAGTTCTTC.

The chain uses TRBV25-1 and TRBJ2-2; TRBD1 agrees at 8 bases. The CDR3 runs 17 residues. In germline, CDR1 is MGHDK, CDR2 SYGVNS. Trimming took 5 bases from V and 2 from J; bases not matched to a gene: 10. The CDR3 bases are TGTGCCAGCAGTATAATGGCGGGACAGGTCAACACCGGGGAGCTGTTTTTT. Protein sequence: CASSIMAGQVNTGELFF.

The chain has TRBV3-1 (or the pseudogene TRBV3-2) and TRBJ1-5, with TRBD1 matching 7 bases. Per germline, CDR1 LGHDT and CDR2 YNNKEL (reference sequence). The CDR3 sequence is 15 residues long. J lost 0 bases, V lost 4 bases, and 3 bases had no gene match. CDR3 nucleotide sequence: TGTGCCAGCAGCCCCCAGGGGGTTAGCAATCAGCCCCAGCATTTT. Amino acids: CASSPQGVSNQPQHF.

The V call is TRBV7-9, the J call TRBJ2-1; the match to TRBD1 covers 7 bases. Germline trimming cut 5 bases from V and 2 bases from J; bases unmatched to any gene: 6. In germline, CDR1 is SEHNR, CDR2 FQNEAQ (reference sequence). This CDR3 region has 15 residues. The CDR3 bases are TGTGCCAGCAGCCTCACGACAGGGACCTACAATGAGCAGTTCTTC. Its translation: CASSLTTGTYNEQFF.

V and J are TRBV18 and TRBJ2-7, with D uncertain. Trimming left V 3 bases short and J 0 bases short, with 12 bases between. The CDR3 covers 15 residues. CDR1 is KGHSH and CDR2 is LQKENI in the germline V gene. The CDR3 DNA follows: TGTGCCAGCTCACCCCAGGTGTCGAGCTCCTACGAGCAGTACTTC. Its protein product is CASSPQVSSSYEQYF.

A few counts support this clone. CDR3 residues: CASSIDRTDRNYGYTF. The CDR3 region has the DNA TGTGCCAGTAGTATAGACCGGACAGACCGTAACTATGGCTACACCTTC. The gene calls are TRBV19 and TRBJ1-2, with D possibly matching TRBD1 (6 bases). V was trimmed by 0 bases and J by 1 base, leaving 12 bases between them. Germline V CDR1 and CDR2: LNHDA, SQIVND (reference sequence). The CDR3 runs to 16 residues.

This rearrangement joins TRBV9 to TRBJ2-2, with 11 bases matching TRBD1. This CDR3 spans 15 amino acids. CDR1 and CDR2 from the germline V gene are SGDLS and YYNGEE. Trimming at V came to 4 bases and at J to 7 bases, leaving 6 bases not matched to a gene. CDR3 bases: TGTGCCAGCAGCTGGGACAGGGGGATGTTCGGGGAGCTGTTTTTT. Encoded protein: CASSWDRGMFGELFF.

The V gene is TRBV7-2, the J gene TRBJ1-5; D is unresolved. The CDR3 has 16 amino acids. V lost 2 bases to trimming and J lost 6 bases, with 17 bases between them. Germline V lookup: CDR1 SGHTA, CDR2 FQGNSA. The CDR3 sequence: CASSLHGLRGGQPQHF. The DNA for the CDR3 is TGTGCCAGCAGCTTACACGGGCTGCGGGGAGGTCAGCCCCAGCATTTT. The complete variable domain, with remaining parts taken from reference TRBV7-2 and TRBJ1-5, reads GAGVSQSPSNKVTEKGKDVELRCDPISGHTALYWYRQSLGQGLEFLIYFQGNSAPDKSGLPSDRFSAERTGGSVSTLTIQRTQQEDSAVYLCASSLHGLRGGQPQHFGDGTRLSIL.

The chain carries TRBV12-5 and TRBJ1-2; maybe TRBD1 (5 bases). CDR1 is LGHNT, CDR2 FRNRAP, per germline. The CDR3 contains 14 residues. Trimming pared 2 bases from V and 3 bases from J, leaving 10 bases between. Here the CDR3 reads CASGLWGGYYGYTF. CDR3 DNA: TGTGCTAGTGGTTTGTGGGGGGGGTACTATGGCTACACCTTC.

The chain carries TRBV11-2 and TRBJ1-1; TRBD1 aligns across 7 bases. CDR1 is SGHAT, CDR2 FQNNGV, per germline. The CDR3 loop spans 15 amino acids. J gave up 2 bases and V 3 bases, and 6 bases lay outside the gene matches. The CDR3 nucleotides are TGTGCCAGCAGCTTGTTGACAGGGAGTAACACTGAAGCTTTCTTT. The encoded protein is CASSLLTGSNTEAFF. Filled out from reference TRBV11-2 and TRBJ1-1, the complete variable domain reads EAGVAQSPRYKIIEKRQSVAFWCNPISGHATLYWYQQILGQGPKLLIQFQNNGVVDDSQLPKDRFSAERLKGVDSTLKIQPAKLEDSAVYLCASSLLTGSNTEAFFGQGTRLTVV.

The table lists this clone with a count of one. This chain connects TRBV2 to TRBJ2-5; TRBD1 aligns across 8 bases. This CDR3 contains 13 residues. The germline V gene has CDR1 SNHLY and CDR2 FYNNEI. Trimming took 7 bases from V and 0 from J; bases not matched to a gene: 1. CDR3 DNA sequence: TGTGCCAGCAACAGGGGGTACCAAGAGACCCAGTACTTC. As protein: CASNRGYQETQYF.

The V gene is TRBV19, the J gene TRBJ1-1, with 7 bases matching TRBD1. The CDR3 has 14 amino acids. The ends lost 5 bases at V and 2 bases at J; junction bases unmatched: 5. From germline, CDR1 is LNHDA and CDR2 SQIVND (reference sequence). The CDR3 DNA sequence: TGTGCCAGTAGTGAAGACAGGGTTAACACTGAAGCTTTCTTT. Its protein is CASSEDRVNTEAFF.

The chain is built from TRBV2 and TRBJ2-5; weak D call: TRBD1 (7 bases). Looked up from germline, CDR1 is SNHLY and CDR2 is FYNNEI. The V end lost 6 bases, the J end lost 4 bases, and 18 bases lay between the germline ends. This CDR3 has 15 residues. The CDR3 DNA reads as TGTGCCAGCAGCTATCAGGGGCAGGGGGGAGAGACCCAGTACTTC. It encodes CASSYQGQGGETQYF.

The chain recombines TRBV11-2 with TRBJ1-2; D is undetermined. There are 15 residues in the CDR3. Germline CDR1 is SGHAT and CDR2 is FQNNGV. The V gene lost 0 bases and the J gene lost 0 bases, with 8 bases spanning the gap. CDR3 protein: CASSLEFGANYGYTF. The CDR3 coding sequence is TGTGCCAGCAGCTTAGAGTTCGGAGCTAACTATGGCTACACCTTC.

This sequence joins TRBV19 and TRBJ1-5, with TRBD1 as a possible D gene (5 bases). Looked up from germline, CDR1 is LNHDA and CDR2 is SQIVND (reference sequence). The CDR3 extends over 15 amino acids. V lost 3 bases, J lost 1 base, and 10 bases lay in between. CDR3 residues: CASSIAGGSNQPQHF. The DNA of the CDR3 is TGTGCCAGTAGTATCGCGGGGGGGAGCAATCAGCCCCAGCATTTT.

The J gene is TRBJ1-3, the V gene TRBV11-3, with TRBD1 as a possible D gene (6 bases). V was cut by 1 base and J by 0 bases, with 19 bases left in between. From germline, CDR1 is SGHNT and CDR2 YENEEA. CDR3 length: 19 residues. CDR3 loop: CASSLAPGGELHSGNTIYF. In DNA form, the CDR3 reads TGTGCCAGCAGCTTAGCCCCTGGGGGCGAACTCCACTCTGGAAACACCATATATTTT.

CDR3 sequence (DNA): TGCGCCAGCAGCTTGGGGACAGGGGAGAGCTATGGCTACACCTTC. Protein product: CASSLGTGESYGYTF. The chain recombines TRBV5-1 with TRBJ1-2; 9 bases fit TRBD1. This CDR3 is built from 15 residues. Trimming cost V 0 bases and J 4 bases; bases outside gene matches: 4. Germline V gene data show CDR1 as SGHRS and CDR2 as YFSETQ. The variable domain in full, completed from reference TRBV5-1 and TRBJ1-2, reads KAGVTQTPRYLIKTRGQQVTLSCSPISGHRSVSWYQQTPGQGLQFLFEYFSETQRNKGNFPGRFSGRQFSNSRSEMNVSTLELGDSALYLCASSLGTGESYGYTFGSGTRLTVV.

V is TRBV27 and J is TRBJ1-2; D is unresolved. The germline V and J ends were trimmed by 2 bases and 0 bases, with 7 bases remaining between them. The CDR3 is 14 amino acids. Looked up from germline, CDR1 is MNHEY and CDR2 is SMNVEV (reference sequence). The CDR3 spells CASSLTPTNYGYTF. The DNA for the CDR3 is TGTGCCAGCAGTTTAACTCCCACTAACTATGGCTACACCTTC.

A word on this clone: One end of the junction is discordant with germline, which a read error may explain. The rearrangement joins TRBV7-7 to TRBJ1-3; 7 nucleotides line up with TRBD1. The CDR3 length is 16 residues. Germline V gives CDR1 SSHAT, CDR2 FNYEAQ (reference sequence). CDR3 sequence reads: CASSRGQASSGNTIYF. Here the CDR3 DNA reads TGTGCTAGCAGCCGCGGACAGGCGAGCTCTGGAAACACCATATATTTT.

The V and J genes are TRBV21-1 and TRBJ2-1; the D call of TRBD1 is as the table states it, not checked on the DNA. TRBV21-1 corresponds to a pseudogene. The CDR3 is 15 residues long. The CDR3, as DNA: TGTGCCAGCAGCAGAGACAGGGGAGGTTTCGGTGAGCAGTTCTTC. Its translation: CASSRDRGGFGEQFF.

Of note for this clone: Other DNA variants within this sample encode the same CDR3. The chain joins TRBV5-1 to TRBJ1-2, with 7 nucleotides matching TRBD1. CDR1 is SGHRS and CDR2 is YFSETQ in the germline V gene. The CDR3 loop spans 14 amino acids. Unmatched junction bases numbered 3, after V lost 2 bases and J lost 2 bases. CDR3: CASSLGGQNYGYTF. CDR3 DNA: TGCGCCAGCAGCTTAGGGGGACAGAACTATGGCTACACCTTC. The full variable domain, completed using reference TRBV5-1 and TRBJ1-2, is KAGVTQTPRYLIKTRGQQVTLSCSPISGHRSVSWYQQTPGQGLQFLFEYFSETQRNKGNFPGRFSGRQFSNSRSEMNVSTLELGDSALYLCASSLGGQNYGYTFGSGTRLTVV.